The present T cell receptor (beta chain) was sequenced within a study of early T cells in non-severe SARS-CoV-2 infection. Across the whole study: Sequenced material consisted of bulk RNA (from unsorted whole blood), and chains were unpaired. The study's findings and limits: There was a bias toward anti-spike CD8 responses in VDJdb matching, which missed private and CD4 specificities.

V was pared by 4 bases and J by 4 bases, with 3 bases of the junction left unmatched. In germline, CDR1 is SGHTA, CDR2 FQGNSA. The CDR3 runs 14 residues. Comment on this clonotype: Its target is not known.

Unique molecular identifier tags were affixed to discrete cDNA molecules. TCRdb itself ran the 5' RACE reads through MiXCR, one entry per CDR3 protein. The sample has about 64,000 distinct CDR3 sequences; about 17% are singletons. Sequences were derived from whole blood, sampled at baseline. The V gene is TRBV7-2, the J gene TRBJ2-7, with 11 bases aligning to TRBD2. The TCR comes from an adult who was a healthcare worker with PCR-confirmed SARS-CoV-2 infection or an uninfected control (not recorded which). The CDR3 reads CASSSGLAVYEQYF. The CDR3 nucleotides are TGTGCCAGCAGCTCGGGACTAGCGGTTTACGAGCAGTACTTC. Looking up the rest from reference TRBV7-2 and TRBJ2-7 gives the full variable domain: GAGVSQSPSNKVTEKGKDVELRCDPISGHTALYWYRQSLGQGLEFLIYFQGNSAPDKSGLPSDRFSAERTGGSVSTLTIQRTQQEDSAVYLCASSSGLAVYEQYFGPGTRLTVT.